This passage covers 13 T cell receptor beta chains from one sample sequenced in a study of T cell responses to AZD1222 COVID-19 vaccine. Clones were read by immunoSEQ multiplex PCR, and TCRdb kept only the in-frame ones, dropping some. This sample has about 130,000 clones, with roughly 90% found just once. The source was peripheral blood, collected 28 days after the second AZD1222 dose. These receptors all stem from an adult who received the AZD1222 COVID-19 vaccine.

The rearrangement joins TRBV30 to TRBJ1-4; D gene ambiguous. V was cut by 6 bases and J by 8 bases, with 22 bases left in between. Germline V gene data show CDR1 as GTSNPN and CDR2 as SVGIG (reference sequence). This CDR3 comprises 15 residues. In DNA, the CDR3 is TGTGCCTGCCCCTCCCAGGCGGGCCTACCGGAAAAACTGTTTTTT. Translating it yields CACPSQAGLPEKLFF.

The chain is built from TRBV6-2 or TRBV6-3 and TRBJ1-5; D unresolved. Germline V CDR1 and CDR2: MNHEY, SVGEGT. Trimming took off 1 base at V and 2 bases at J, with 6 bases between the two ends. The CDR3 covers 14 residues. The CDR3, as DNA: TGTGCCAGCAGTTACTATGTTGGCAATCAGCCCCAGCATTTT. This encodes CASSYYVGNQPQHF.

With regard to this clone: This sample also contains other DNA sequences that code for the same CDR3. The chain couples TRBV28 to TRBJ2-1, with TRBD2 matching over 7 bases. CDR1 MDHEN and CDR2 SYDVKM come from the germline V gene. The CDR3 covers 15 residues. The V and J ends lost 3 bases and 0 bases, in that order; junction bases with no gene match: 2. For the CDR3, the DNA is TGTGCCAGCAGTTTGGGCGGGAGCTCCTACAATGAGCAGTTCTTC. This translates into CASSLGGSSYNEQFF.

The genes are TRBV7-2 and TRBJ2-3; TRBD2 might be the D (5 bases). The CDR3 has 14 amino acids. Germline CDR1 and CDR2: SGHTA and FQGNSA. Trimming removed 2 bases from V and 2 bases from J, with 8 bases in between. The CDR3 region is CASSLTGITDTQYF. The CDR3 DNA is TGTGCCAGCAGCTTAACGGGGATCACAGATACGCAGTATTTT. The whole variable domain, filled in from reference TRBV7-2 and TRBJ2-3, reads GAGVSQSPSNKVTEKGKDVELRCDPISGHTALYWYRQSLGQGLEFLIYFQGNSAPDKSGLPSDRFSAERTGGSVSTLTIQRTQQEDSAVYLCASSLTGITDTQYFGPGTRLTVL.

The chain recombines TRBV7-2 with TRBJ1-6; D gene unclear. CDR3 length: 15 amino acids. V lost 1 base and J lost 9, with 13 bases in between. The germline V gene encodes CDR1 SGHTA and CDR2 FQGNSA. This CDR3 reads CASSLEAGSGSPLHF. For the CDR3, the DNA is TGTGCCAGCAGCTTAGAGGCGGGAAGTGGTTCACCCCTCCACTTT.

The chain is built from TRBV4-1 and TRBJ2-7; D is perhaps TRBD1 (7 bases). The germline V gene has CDR1 MGHRA and CDR2 YSYEKL. Trimming took off 0 bases at V and 7 bases at J, with 19 bases between the two ends. CDR3 length equals 16 residues. The CDR3: CASSQERGQGRWEQYF. The DNA of the CDR3 is TGCGCCAGCAGCCAAGAAAGGGGGCAGGGGAGGTGGGAGCAGTACTTC.

The chain employs TRBV19 and TRBJ1-1, with D perhaps matching TRBD1 (5 bases). With 6 bases removed from V and 3 bases from J, the gap between germline ends came to 8 bases. The CDR3 covers 12 residues. The germline CDR1 and CDR2 sequences are LNHDA and SQIVND (reference sequence). The CDR3 region is CASRGEYTEAFF. CDR3 bases: TGTGCCAGTAGAGGGGAGTACACTGAAGCTTTCTTT.

The chain links TRBV7-6 to TRBJ2-5, with 7 bases that match TRBD2. Germline CDR1 reads SGHVS; CDR2 reads FNYEAQ. V dropped 1 base and J dropped 2; count of bases not matched to a gene: 4. CDR3 length equals 15 residues. CDR3 in DNA: TGTGCCAGCAGCTTAGGTCCGGGACTACAAGAGACCCAGTACTTC. Translation gives CASSLGPGLQETQYF.

This chain connects TRBV7-9 to TRBJ1-2, with 7 bases lining up with TRBD1. The CDR3 is made up of 13 amino acids. Germline V gene sequence: CDR1 SEHNR, CDR2 FQNEAQ (reference sequence). Losses at the gene ends were 4 bases for V and 8 bases for J; bases not matched to a gene: 7. CDR3 residues: CASSSQTGMGYTF. The DNA of the CDR3 is TGTGCCAGCAGCTCCCAGACAGGGATGGGCTACACCTTC.

The chain is built from TRBV9 and TRBJ2-7; D might be TRBD2 (6 bases). Germline-derived CDR1 and CDR2 are SGDLS and YYNGEE. V was cut by 7 bases and J by 1 base, with 15 bases left in between. CDR3 size: 14 residues. The CDR3 DNA reads TGTGCCAGCGGCGGGGCGAGTGGATCCTACGAGCAGTACTTC. Residues: CASGGASGSYEQYF.

The chain is built from TRBV28 and TRBJ2-7; D gene ambiguous. Germline lookup yields CDR1 MDHEN and CDR2 SYDVKM. Trimming removed 2 bases from V and 0 bases from J, with 8 bases in between. The CDR3 is 14 amino acids. In DNA, the CDR3 is TGTGCCAGCAGTTTAACGGGTTTCTCCTACGAGCAGTACTTC. Amino acid sequence: CASSLTGFSYEQYF.

This clone was detected once. The chain carries TRBV7-8 and TRBJ2-4, with D hard to call. This CDR3 spans 13 amino acids. CDR1 and CDR2 from the germline V gene are SGHVS and FQNEAQ. V dropped 5 bases and J dropped 8 bases, with 13 bases sitting between them. The CDR3 DNA follows: TGTGCCAGCAGCCCGGAGATTGGCGACATTCAGTACTTC. Translated: CASSPEIGDIQYF.

The chain couples TRBV20-1 to TRBJ1-2, with D perhaps matching TRBD1 (5 bases). This CDR3 has 11 amino acids. The germline V gene has CDR1 DFQATT and CDR2 SNEGSKA (reference sequence). The CDR3 DNA follows: TGCATTTTCGGGACCCCCAATGGCTACACCTTC. This encodes CIFGTPNGYTF.